This T cell receptor beta chain was captured in a study of blood T cell repertoires in COVID-19 (dated by TCRdb to about 2020). Study-level background: Samples covering the acute and convalescent phases of COVID-19 were provided by collaborators in the United States, Italy and Spain. The material from the prospective study consisted of cDNA or gDNA derived from T cells, B-cell-depleted T cells, or PBMCs. Subjects who had been exposed to COVID-19, were actively infected with it, or had recovered from it provided the deeply sampled blood TCRbeta repertoires that made up the dataset. The repertoires were released in a freely available public database intended as a resource for research on the immune response to SARS-CoV-2. Samples were obtained from the ongoing ImmuneRACE study (first 160 participants) and from some 1,200 subjects provided by 6 global collaborators. Nearly every sample came with metadata listing a de-identified subject ID, COVID-19 status, age in years and sex. HLA class I and class II types, where available, came from metadata supplied by the sample provider rather than from assay-based typing.

On this clone itself: This clone's antigen is unknown. No much larger clone exists at a distance of one base, and base qualities are not known.

TCRbeta CDR3 regions were amplified from genomic DNA by means of the immunoSEQ Assay, a bias-controlled multiplex PCR. The paper's data handling went like this. The number of nucleated cells in each sample was estimated from the amplification of reference gene primers within the assay. To quantify the absolute abundance of each unique TCRbeta CDR3 rearrangement, sequence reads were collapsed and filtered. For each sample, productive Simpson clonality was calculated by taking the square root of Simpson's diversity index across productive rearrangements. The immuneACCESS repertoire file appears here via TCRdb, limited to in-frame rearrangements. These files lack a portion of the clones; in checked studies, under half of the deficit traces to unresolved V genes, and the cause of the others is not known. The V and J calls and clone size come from that table; D and trimming were worked out from the DNA. The sample has about 97,000 clones on record, about 86% of them singletons. Around 2% of the sample is in the top ten clones.

Relative to germline, V is 7 bases shorter and J is 4 bases shorter, with 16 bases between their ends. Its CDR3 holds 13 amino acids, cysteine through phenylalanine. Of all the DNA, just the CDR3 is kept, 39 bases in frame from base 1. Via the germline V gene, CDR1 is SQVTM and CDR2 ANQGSEA. One collaborating source in Seattle enrolled patients while the patients were actively infected and followed the patients over time throughout the course of disease. Each collaborating institution followed its own protocols to collect whole blood in K2EDTA tubes. For TCRbeta analysis, collaborators shipped samples as frozen whole blood, isolated PBMCs, or DNA extracted from either of those sample types. General findings and caveats noted by the study authors: Clinical and demographic metadata were provided uncurated, with the amount varying by source and participant.

The receptor comes from a man over 45 with COVID-19, enrolled during active disease. The chain is encoded by TRBV29-1 joined to TRBJ2-5, and TRBD1 may be the D gene, going by 6 matching bases. The source material was peripheral blood. The DNA reads as follows: TGCAGCGGTGGACAGCCCAGGGGAGAGACCCAGTACTTC. Translated, this is CSGGQPRGETQYF.